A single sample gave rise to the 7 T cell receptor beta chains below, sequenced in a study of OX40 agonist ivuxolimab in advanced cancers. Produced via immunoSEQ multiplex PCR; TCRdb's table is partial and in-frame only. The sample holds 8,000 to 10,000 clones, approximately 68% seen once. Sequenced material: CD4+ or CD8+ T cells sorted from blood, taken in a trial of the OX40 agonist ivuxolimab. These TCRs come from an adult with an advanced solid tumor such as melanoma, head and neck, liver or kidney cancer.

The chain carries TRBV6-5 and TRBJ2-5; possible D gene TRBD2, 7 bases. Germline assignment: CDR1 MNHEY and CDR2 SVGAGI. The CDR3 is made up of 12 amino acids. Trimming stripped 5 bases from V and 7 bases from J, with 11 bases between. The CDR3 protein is CASSKGEGTQYF. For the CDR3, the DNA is TGTGCCAGCAGTAAGGGGGAGGGGACCCAGTACTTC.

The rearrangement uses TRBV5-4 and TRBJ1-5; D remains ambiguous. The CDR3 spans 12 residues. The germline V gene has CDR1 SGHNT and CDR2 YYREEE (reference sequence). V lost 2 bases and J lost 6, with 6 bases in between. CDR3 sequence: CASSFLGQPQHF. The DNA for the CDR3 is TGTGCCAGCAGCTTTTTAGGTCAGCCCCAGCATTTT. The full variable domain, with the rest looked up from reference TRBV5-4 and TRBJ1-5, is ETGVTQSPTHLIKTRGQQVTLRCSSQSGHNTVSWYQQALGQGPQFIFQYYREEENGRGNFPPRFSGLQFPNYSSELNVNALELDDSALYLCASSFLGQPQHFGDGTRLSIL.

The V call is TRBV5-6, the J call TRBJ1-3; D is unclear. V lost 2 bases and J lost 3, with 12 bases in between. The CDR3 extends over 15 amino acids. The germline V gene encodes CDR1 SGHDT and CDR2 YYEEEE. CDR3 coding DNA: TGTGCCAGCAGCTTTGTCGGAGGGTATGGAAACACCATATATTTT. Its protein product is CASSFVGGYGNTIYF.

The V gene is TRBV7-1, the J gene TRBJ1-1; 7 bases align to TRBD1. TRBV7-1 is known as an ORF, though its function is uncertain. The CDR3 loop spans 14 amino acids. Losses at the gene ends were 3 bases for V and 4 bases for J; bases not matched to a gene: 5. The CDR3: CASSSSTGITEAFF. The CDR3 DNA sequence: TGTGCCAGCAGCTCCTCGACAGGGATCACTGAAGCTTTCTTT.

The CDR3 coding sequence is TGTGCCAGCACGGGGTCCCAGTACACTGAAGCTTTCTTT. It is translated as CASTGSQYTEAFF. J is TRBJ1-1 and V is TRBV2; D unresolved. The CDR3 spans 13 residues. Germline CDR1 and CDR2: SNHLY and FYNNEI. Deletions cut 7 bases from V and 3 bases from J, with 12 bases between.

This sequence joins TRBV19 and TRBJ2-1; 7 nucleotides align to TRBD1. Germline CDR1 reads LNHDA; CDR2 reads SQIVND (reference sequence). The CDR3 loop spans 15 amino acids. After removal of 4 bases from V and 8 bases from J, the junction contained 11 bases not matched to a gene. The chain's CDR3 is CASSTPGQRVDEQFF. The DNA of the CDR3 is TGTGCCAGTAGTACCCCGGGACAGAGGGTTGATGAGCAGTTCTTC.

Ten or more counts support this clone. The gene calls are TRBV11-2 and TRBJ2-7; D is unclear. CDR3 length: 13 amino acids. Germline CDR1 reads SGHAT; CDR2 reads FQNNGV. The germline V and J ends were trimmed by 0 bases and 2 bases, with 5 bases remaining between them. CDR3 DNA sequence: TGTGCCAGCAGCTTAGAGCTAACCTACGAGCAGTACTTC. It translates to CASSLELTYEQYF.